Each of the 13 T cell receptor beta chains below was sequenced from the same sample in a study of blood T cells in healthy people across ages. A second 7 to 11 cycle PCR used barcoded and J-beta primers. One entry per CDR3 protein results from TCRdb running MiXCR on the 5' RACE reads. The table has 850,000 or so distinct CDR3 sequences, under 30% seen once. Sequencing was done on a sample of blood. These receptors came from a woman older than 75 in good health.

This clonotype was counted a few times. A single base separates this from a much larger clone, so it may be a read error. V gene TRBV6-2 or TRBV6-3 combines with J gene TRBJ2-1, with 8 positions matching TRBD1. Per germline, CDR1 MNHEY and CDR2 SVGEGT. The CDR3 extends over 16 amino acids. Here the CDR3 reads CASRPMDRAYSNERFF. The CDR3 DNA sequence: TGTGCCAGCAGGCCCATGGACAGGGCCTATTCCAATGAGCGGTTCTTC.

This clonotype has a count of ten or more. This chain uses TRBV9 with TRBJ2-1; a possible D gene is TRBD2 (6 bases). The V gene lost 3 bases and the J gene lost 0 bases, with 10 bases spanning the gap. This CDR3 region has 15 residues. Germline lookup yields CDR1 SGDLS and CDR2 YYNGEE. The DNA of the CDR3 is TGTGCCAGCAGCGCGGCGGGGAGCTCCTACAATGAGCAGTTCTTC. It specifies CASSAAGSSYNEQFF.

As to this clonotype: This clone may be a read error of a much larger clone one base away. This chain uses TRBV18 with TRBJ2-3; the D call may be TRBD1 or TRBD2 (5 bases each). CDR3 length: 15 amino acids. Germline V gene data show CDR1 as KGHSH and CDR2 as LQKENI. The CDR3 DNA is TGTGCCAGCTCATTACCGACTCCTAGCACAGGTACGCAGTATTTT. The encoded protein is CASSLPTPSTGTQYF.

The chain joins TRBV7-2 to TRBJ2-2; 11 positions match TRBD2. V dropped 4 bases and J dropped 7; count of bases not matched to a gene: 14. CDR3 length: 18 amino acids. CDR1 and CDR2 (germline): SGHTA, FQGNSA. The CDR3 region has the DNA TGTGCCAGCAGCTCCGGTTCACTAGCGGGGGCACTTAGCGGGGAGCTGTTTTTT. Translation gives CASSSGSLAGALSGELFF.

This clonotype came up a few times. The V call is TRBV19, the J call TRBJ1-6; TRBD1 aligns across 7 bases. Trimming took 5 bases from V and 8 from J; bases not matched to a gene: 9. Germline CDR1 reads LNHDA; CDR2 reads SQIVND (reference sequence). This CDR3 is built from 15 residues. The CDR3 nucleotides read TGTGCCAGTAGTTCTCAAGACAGGGACGATTCACCCCTCCACTTT. Its translation is CASSSQDRDDSPLHF.

With respect to this clonotype: A read error may explain this, as a much larger clone is one base away. The chain employs TRBV7-2 and TRBJ2-5; TRBD2 might be the D (7 bases). V shed 6 bases and J shed 11 bases, with 37 bases lying between them. The CDR3 sequence is 19 residues long. Germline loops: CDR1 SGHTA, CDR2 FQGNSA. The CDR3 here is CASRGGAPSLTLSYNEQYF. The CDR3 nucleotides are TGTGCCAGCAGAGGGGGGGCCCCTTCGCTAACCCTCTCCTACAATGAGCAGTACTTC.

There are many counts of this clonotype. The chain is built from TRBV12-3 or TRBV12-4 and TRBJ2-3; D remains ambiguous. The CDR3 length is 17 residues. V gave up 6 bases and J gave up 0 bases, with 19 bases separating them. The CDR3: CASRDNARKASTDTQYF. CDR3 sequence (DNA): TGTGCCAGCAGAGACAACGCTCGTAAAGCTAGCACAGATACGCAGTATTTT.

Notes on this clonotype: A read error may produce the germline difference seen at one junction end. This sequence joins TRBV7-2 and TRBJ2-6, with 8 bases identical to TRBD2. The CDR3 contains 18 residues. Per the germline V gene, CDR1 is SGHTA and CDR2 is FQGNSA. The CDR3 protein is CASSPRGGALSGANVRTF. CDR3 DNA: TGTGCCAGCAGCCCCCGGGGGGGGGCTCTCTCTGGGGCCAACGTCCGGACTTTC.

V usage is TRBV18 and J usage is TRBJ1-1; D gene unclear. CDR3 length: 11 amino acids. V dropped 2 bases and J dropped 8 bases, with 6 bases sitting between them. Germline values: CDR1 KGHSH, CDR2 LQKENI. CDR3 DNA: TGTGCCAGCTCACCAGGTAGGGAAGCTTTCTTT. It is translated as CASSPGREAFF.

Ten or more counts support this clonotype. This rearrangement joins TRBV7-9 to TRBJ2-5; 8 bases agree with TRBD1. The CDR3 runs 15 residues. The V gene's germline CDR1 is SEHNR and CDR2 FQNEAQ (reference sequence). V gave up 8 bases and J gave up 1 base; unmatched junction bases: 9. In DNA form, the CDR3 reads TGTGCCAGCCGAAACTCCGGGACAGGCCAAGAGACCCAGTACTTC. Its protein is CASRNSGTGQETQYF.

Only one count was recorded for this clonotype. One end of the junction does not line up with germline, which may come from a read error. The chain links TRBV5-4 to TRBJ2-7; 8 bases map to TRBD2. This CDR3 is built from 15 residues. Germline assignment: CDR1 SGHNT and CDR2 YYREEE (reference sequence). The CDR3 sequence is CASSLTLAGYDERYF. In DNA, the CDR3 is TGTGCCAGCAGCTTAACCTTAGCGGGGTACGACGAGCGGTACTTC.

This clonotype was seen ten or more times. The CDR3 region is CASSFPGGSSDTQYF. DNA of the CDR3: TGTGCCAGCAGCTTTCCGGGGGGCTCATCAGATACGCAGTATTTT. The chain joins TRBV5-5 to TRBJ2-3, with a possible D match to TRBD2 (7 bases). V was pared by 2 bases and J by 4 bases, with 14 bases between. This CDR3 region has 15 residues. Germline V gives CDR1 SGHKS, CDR2 YYEKEE (reference sequence).

V gene TRBV10-2 combines with J gene TRBJ1-1, with 9 bases aligning to TRBD1. Germline CDR1 and CDR2: WSHSY and SAAADI. After removal of 2 bases from V and 10 bases from J, the junction contained 5 bases not matched to a gene. This CDR3 has 13 amino acids. Written as DNA, the CDR3 is TGCGCCAGCAGTGAGCACAGGGGGCAAGGAGCTTTCTTT. This gives the protein CASSEHRGQGAFF.